Detailed here is one TCR beta chain. Within the sample, other DNA sequences also encode this same CDR3. Trimming removed 0 bases at V and 3 bases at J, with 6 bases between. Looked up from germline, CDR1 is MNHEY and CDR2 is SMNVEV (reference sequence). The CDR3 is 13 amino acids. This record belongs to a study of blood T cell repertoires in COVID-19. Measured with immunoSEQ multiplex PCR; TCRdb has only the in-frame clones, and not every one. This sample carries under 300,000 clones, around 89% of them seen once, and the ten largest clones take roughly 10%. This TCR was sampled from a middle-aged man who had recovered from COVID-19. Sequenced: PBMCs or T cells enriched from blood (not recorded which). This chain uses TRBV27 with TRBJ2-7; no definite D call. CDR3 nucleotides: TGTGCCAGCAGTTTATCGCCGGGCTACGAGCAGTACTTC. Amino acid sequence: CASSLSPGYEQYF.